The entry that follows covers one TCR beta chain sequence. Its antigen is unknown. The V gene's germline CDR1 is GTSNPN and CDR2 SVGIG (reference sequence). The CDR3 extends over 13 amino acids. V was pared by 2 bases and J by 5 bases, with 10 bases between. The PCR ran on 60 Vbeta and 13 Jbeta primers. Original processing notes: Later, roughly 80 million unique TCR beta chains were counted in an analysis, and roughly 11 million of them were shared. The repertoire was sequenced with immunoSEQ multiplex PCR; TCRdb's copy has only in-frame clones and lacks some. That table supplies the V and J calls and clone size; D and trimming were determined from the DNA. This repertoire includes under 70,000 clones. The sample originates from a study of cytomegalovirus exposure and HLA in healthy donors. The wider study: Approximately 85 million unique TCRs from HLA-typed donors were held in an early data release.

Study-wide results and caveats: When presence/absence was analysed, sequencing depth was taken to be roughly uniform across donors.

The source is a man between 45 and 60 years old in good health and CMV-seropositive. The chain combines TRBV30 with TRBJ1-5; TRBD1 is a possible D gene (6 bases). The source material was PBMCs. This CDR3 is CAWSPGGYQPQHF. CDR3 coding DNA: TGTGCCTGGAGTCCGGGGGGCTATCAGCCCCAGCATTTT. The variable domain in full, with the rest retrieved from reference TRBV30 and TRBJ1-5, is SQTIHQWPATLVQPVGSPLSLECTVEGTSNPNLYWYRQAAGRGLQLLFYSVGIGQISSEVPQNLSASRPQDRQFILSSKKLLLSDSGFYLCAWSPGGYQPQHFGDGTRLSIL.